This T cell receptor (beta chain) derives from a study of blood T cell repertoires in COVID-19. Across the study: There were acute and convalescent COVID-19 samples, and they came from the United States, Italy and Spain. PBMCs, B-cell-depleted T cells, or T cells provided the cDNA or gDNA that made up the material.

The CDR3 totals 17 residues. The V gene end was trimmed by 0 bases and the J gene end by 5 bases; junction bases not matched to a gene: 10. Germline CDR1 SGHRS, CDR2 YFSETQ. Authors' data handling: Amplification of reference gene primers provided the estimated nucleated cell counts. Clones were sequenced by immunoSEQ multiplex PCR, and TCRdb holds only the in-frame ones, with some missing. Clone size and V and J calls were adopted from that table, with D and trimming inferred from the DNA. Of over 450,000 clones listed, around nine tenths are singletons. This clone has only one observation. Enrolment of Seattle patients took place during active infection, and they were followed longitudinally.

The sample consisted of peripheral blood. The chain carries TRBV5-1 and TRBJ2-1, with TRBD1 identical over 8 bases. The receptor was derived from a woman in her 50s with COVID-19, enrolled during active disease. CDR3 in amino acids: CASSLAPSRDRNNEQFF. Here the CDR3 DNA reads TGCGCCAGCAGCTTGGCCCCGTCCCGGGACAGGAACAATGAGCAGTTCTTC.